The 10 T cell receptor beta chains below were found in one sample sequenced in a study of cytomegalovirus exposure and HLA in healthy donors. PCR employed 60 Vbeta and 13 Jbeta primers. Some clones are missing from TCRdb's copy, which holds only in-frame ones; the method was immunoSEQ multiplex PCR. The sample carries tens of thousands of clones, roughly four fifths recorded once. The sample taken for sequencing was PBMCs. Receptor source: a man younger than 45 in good health and CMV-seropositive.

This clone came up a few times. This chain uses TRBV28 with TRBJ2-7, with D possibly TRBD2 on 5 matching bases. The germline gives CDR1 MDHEN, CDR2 SYDVKM. V was clipped by 7 bases and J by 0 bases, with 10 bases between them. The CDR3 spans 13 residues. CDR3 DNA: TGTGCCAGCACCCTAGGGAGCTCCTACGAGCAGTACTTC. Its translation: CASTLGSSYEQYF.

This chain uses TRBV27 with TRBJ2-3; D gene unclear. Trimming shortened V by 4 bases and J by 0 bases, and 11 bases separated the two germline ends. The CDR3 totals 15 residues. Germline lookup yields CDR1 MNHEY and CDR2 SMNVEV (reference sequence). DNA for the CDR3: TGTGCCAGCAGTTCACTCTATACTAGCACAGATACGCAGTATTTT. Its translation: CASSSLYTSTDTQYF.

This chain connects TRBV27 to TRBJ2-7; 7 positions agree with TRBD1. The CDR3 has 14 residues. Germline V CDR1 and CDR2: MNHEY, SMNVEV (reference sequence). V shed 5 bases and J 4 bases; nucleotides not matched to a gene: 8. The CDR3 DNA is TGTGCCAGCAGTAAAAGGACAGGCCATTACGAGCAGTACTTC. Translation: CASSKRTGHYEQYF.

This chain uses TRBV7-2 with TRBJ1-1; possibly TRBD1 for D (6 bases). Germline loops: CDR1 SGHTA, CDR2 FQGNSA. The CDR3 length is 14 residues. The V gene lost 2 bases and the J gene lost 4 bases, with 11 bases spanning the gap. CDR3 bases: TGTGCCAGCAGCTTAACAGGGCCGGGCACTGAAGCTTTCTTT. It yields the protein CASSLTGPGTEAFF. Using reference TRBV7-2 and TRBJ1-1 for the parts outside the CDR3, the full variable domain is GAGVSQSPSNKVTEKGKDVELRCDPISGHTALYWYRQSLGQGLEFLIYFQGNSAPDKSGLPSDRFSAERTGGSVSTLTIQRTQQEDSAVYLCASSLTGPGTEAFFGQGTRLTVV.

This chain uses TRBV6-5 with TRBJ2-7; TRBD1 aligns across 8 bases. The junction had 10 bases not matched to a gene; V was cut back by 7 bases and J by 5 bases. CDR3 size: 14 residues. CDR1 and CDR2 from the germline V gene are MNHEY and SVGAGI. CDR3 in DNA: TGTGCCAGCACCATGGACAGGGCGGGCAACGAGCAGTACTTC. It is translated as CASTMDRAGNEQYF.

The J gene is TRBJ2-7, the V gene TRBV28, with D perhaps matching TRBD2 (6 bases). Germline CDR1 reads MDHEN; CDR2 reads SYDVKM. The germline V and J ends were trimmed by 2 bases and 6 bases, with 20 bases remaining between them. This CDR3 contains 16 residues. The CDR3 sequence is CASSLRSRQGGIEQYF. The CDR3 DNA reads TGTGCCAGCAGTTTAAGATCGCGGCAGGGAGGAATCGAGCAGTACTTC.

The CDR3 reads CASSHEANYGYTF. The CDR3 DNA follows: TGCGCCAGCTCCCATGAAGCCAACTATGGCTACACCTTC. This sequence joins TRBV5-1 and TRBJ1-2; no firm D call. This CDR3 spans 13 amino acids. Between the trimmed V and J ends, which lost 7 bases and 2 bases, there was a span of 12 bases. Germline V gene lookup returns CDR1 SGHRS and CDR2 YFSETQ.

This chain connects TRBV4-3 to TRBJ2-5, with 9 bases that match TRBD2. The germline V gene encodes CDR1 LGHNA and CDR2 YSLEER. V lost 0 bases, J lost 5 bases, and 7 bases stayed unmatched. This CDR3 region has 16 residues. This CDR3 is CASSQDAGGPGETQYF. The CDR3 DNA reads TGCGCCAGCAGCCAAGATGCGGGAGGGCCAGGGGAGACCCAGTACTTC.

The rearrangement uses TRBV28 and TRBJ1-1; a possible D gene is TRBD1 (5 bases). Trimming cost V 6 bases and J 4 bases, with 9 bases left between them. Germline lookup yields CDR1 MDHEN and CDR2 SYDVKM. The CDR3 covers 12 residues. The CDR3 nucleotides are TGTGCCAGCAGGCGGGACCCCACTGAAGCTTTCTTT. It is translated as CASRRDPTEAFF.

This rearrangement joins TRBV9 to TRBJ1-6; 8 bases line up with TRBD1. This CDR3 has 16 residues. The V gene end was trimmed by 3 bases and the J gene end by 6 bases; junction bases not matched to a gene: 8. In germline, CDR1 is SGDLS, CDR2 YYNGEE. CDR3 DNA sequence: TGTGCCAGCAGCGGCGGACAGGGATTTAGTAATTCACCCCTCCACTTT. Its translation is CASSGGQGFSNSPLHF.